The present TCR beta chain was sequenced within a study of T cell responses to AZD1222 COVID-19 vaccine (dated by TCRdb to about 2021). General notes on the study: AZD1222 recipients whose second dose came at about 4 weeks and those whose second dose came at about 12 weeks were combined into one group, since spike-specific TCR depth and breadth did not differ between the two schedules. Enrollment into the trials was organized by age into subgroups of 18-55, 56-69 and 70-plus years, and those subgroups contained approximately 150, 30 and 60 TCR-sequenced participants, respectively. TCR sequencing was performed for approximately 240 trial participants, of whom 200 to 220 were given two doses of AZD1222 and some 26 were given two doses of MenACWY control vaccine. Results and caveats for the whole study, not just this receptor: Reportedly, close to half of the unique spike-specific TCRs recognized epitopes lying outside the regions that are mutated in the B.1.351 and B.1.1.7 variants. The vaccine-associated CD4 TCRs covered the entire spike protein, and the dominant responses fell in regions 160-218 and 743-854. Because no day 14 peak-response samples were available, repertoires were characterized only after the peak T cell response. After two AZD1222 doses, both the breadth and the depth of spike-specific TCRs were significantly higher than at day 0 and than in MenACWY recipients. Conclusions about previously exposed vaccinees are limited because only six or seven AZD1222 recipients were SARS-CoV-2 seropositive at baseline. Participants were mostly white British and included more females than males, and it was suggested by the authors that clonal diversity may have been underestimated. In the small 56-69-year group, the increase in depth fell short of significance, most likely because of low power.

The CDR3 regions of human TCRbeta chains were analyzed by immunosequencing. The original pipeline was this. Repertoire TCRs were checked for matches against a reference library of SARS-CoV-2-specific TCRs that had been generated using the MIRA antigen-specificity platform. Breadth was defined as the fraction of unique TCRs that were SARS-CoV-2-associated, and depth was defined as the fraction of total T cells that were SARS-CoV-2-associated. Using the MIRA data, every spike-specific TCR was mapped to the spike region that the TCR reacted to and assigned to either a CD4 or a CD8 class. Log10-transformed breadth and depth values were compared by one-way ANOVA with Sidak's multiple comparisons tests. In its TCRdb copy, this immuneACCESS table keeps in-frame sequences only and misses some clones. Where compared with another copy, unresolved V genes explain less than half of these, and the others have no known cause. V and J calls and clone size are as listed in that table; D and trimming were resolved from the DNA. The sample data list roughly 150,000 clones, and roughly nine tenths of these were observed just once. The leading ten clones occupy about 3.7% of the sample.

Measured from the cysteine to the phenylalanine, the CDR3 is 16 residues long. This entry keeps only the CDR3 DNA: 48 bases, framed from base 1. Trimming leaves V shorter by 5 bases and J shorter by 5 bases, with the junction holding 11 bases beyond the gene matches. The CDR1 and CDR2 encoded by the germline V gene (reference sequence) are LGHDT and YNNKEL. The intended sense of this specimen's time point label: baseline before first vaccination. Vaccinee samples came from UK trials COV001 and COV002, including a single-blind randomized controlled phase 2/3 trial of AZD1222 (ChAdOx1 nCoV-19) in healthy adults. For TCRbeta chain sequencing, PBMC samples were collected from trial participants at day 0 and at day 28 after the second dose. This clone showed up just a few times. Its target antigen remains unknown. No much larger clone is present one base from it, and per-base qualities are unavailable.

This sequence uses TRBV3-1 (or the pseudogene TRBV3-2) and TRBJ2-2, with 7 middle bases fitting TRBD2. Sequences were derived from peripheral blood, sampled on day 0 of AZD1222 vaccination. The receptor comes from an adult in good health. The DNA is as follows: TGTGCCAGCAGCGGGCGGGCACTAGCGCCGACCGGGGAGCTGTTTTTT. Its protein product is CASSGRALAPTGELFF.